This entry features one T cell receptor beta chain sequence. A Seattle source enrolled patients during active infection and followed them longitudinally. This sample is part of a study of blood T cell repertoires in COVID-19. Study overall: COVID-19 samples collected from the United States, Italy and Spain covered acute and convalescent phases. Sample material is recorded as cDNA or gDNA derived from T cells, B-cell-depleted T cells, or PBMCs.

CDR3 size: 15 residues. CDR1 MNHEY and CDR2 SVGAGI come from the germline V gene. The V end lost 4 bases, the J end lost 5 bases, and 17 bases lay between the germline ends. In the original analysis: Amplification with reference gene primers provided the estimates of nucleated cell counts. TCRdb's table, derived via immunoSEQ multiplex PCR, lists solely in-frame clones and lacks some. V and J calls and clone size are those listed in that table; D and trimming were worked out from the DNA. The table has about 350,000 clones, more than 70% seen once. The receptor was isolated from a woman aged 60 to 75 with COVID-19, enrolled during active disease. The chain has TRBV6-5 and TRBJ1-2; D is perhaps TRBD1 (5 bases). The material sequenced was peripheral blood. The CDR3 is CASSSGDSLFYGYTF. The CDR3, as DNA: TGTGCCAGCAGTTCCGGGGACTCACTTTTTTATGGCTACACCTTC.